This T cell receptor beta chain emerged from a study of T cell responses to AZD1222 COVID-19 vaccine. The V gene's germline CDR1 is SGHVS and CDR2 FNYEAQ. The trim removed 3 bases at V and 4 bases at J, leaving 7 bases unmatched. The CDR3 length is 16 residues. Generated by immunoSEQ multiplex PCR, the TCRdb table keeps only in-frame clones and is missing some. The sample holds 150,000 to 200,000 clones, around nine tenths seen once. As for this clone: Its antigen is not known.

Points from the study as a whole: Clonal diversity was possibly underestimated, and the donors were mostly white British, with more females. Baseline seropositivity occurred in only a handful of AZD1222 recipients.

V is TRBV7-6 and J is TRBJ2-2; 8 nucleotides agree with TRBD2. The clonotype originates from an adult who received the MenACWY meningococcal vaccine as a control. Sequences were derived from peripheral blood, sampled 28 days after the second dose of the MenACWY control vaccine. For the CDR3, the DNA is TGTGCCAGCAGCTTGGGGGGACTAGGAAGCACCGGGGAGCTGTTTTTT. Encoded protein: CASSLGGLGSTGELFF.